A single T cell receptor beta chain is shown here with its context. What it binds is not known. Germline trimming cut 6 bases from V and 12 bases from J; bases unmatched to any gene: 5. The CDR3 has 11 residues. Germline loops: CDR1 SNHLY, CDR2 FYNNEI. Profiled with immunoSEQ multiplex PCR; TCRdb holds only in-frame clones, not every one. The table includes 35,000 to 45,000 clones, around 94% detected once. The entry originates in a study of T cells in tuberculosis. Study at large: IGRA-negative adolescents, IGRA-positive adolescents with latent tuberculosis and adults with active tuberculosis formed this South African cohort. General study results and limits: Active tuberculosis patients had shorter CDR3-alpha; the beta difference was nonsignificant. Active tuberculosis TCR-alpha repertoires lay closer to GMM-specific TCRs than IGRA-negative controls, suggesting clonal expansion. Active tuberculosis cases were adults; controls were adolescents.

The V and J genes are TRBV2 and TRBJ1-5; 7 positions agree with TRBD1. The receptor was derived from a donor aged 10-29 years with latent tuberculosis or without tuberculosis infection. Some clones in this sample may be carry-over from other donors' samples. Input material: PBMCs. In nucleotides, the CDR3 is TGTGCCAGCAGATACGACAGGGACCAGCATTTT. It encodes CASRYDRDQHF.